The 12 T cell receptor beta chains below come from one sample, sequenced in a study of identical twins. Each CDR3 protein is one row after TCRdb ran MiXCR on the 5' RACE reads. This table holds 350,000 to 600,000 distinct CDR3 sequences, 13% to 15% found once. This sample was also put to use in a study of yellow fever vaccine responses in identical twins.

The sequencing sample was made of CD4+ T cells sorted from blood. The receptor set was obtained from a young woman in good health.

The chain has TRBV5-1 and TRBJ2-3; weak D call: TRBD2 (7 bases). Germline V gene data show CDR1 as SGHRS and CDR2 as YFSETQ. CDR3 length: 13 residues. The V end was cut by 4 bases, the J end by 4 bases, with 10 bases between. The CDR3 sequence is CASSGGGPDTQYF. In nucleotides, the CDR3 is TGCGCCAGCAGCGGGGGGGGCCCAGATACGCAGTATTTT. Supplemented by reference TRBV5-1 and TRBJ2-3, the full variable domain reads KAGVTQTPRYLIKTRGQQVTLSCSPISGHRSVSWYQQTPGQGLQFLFEYFSETQRNKGNFPGRFSGRQFSNSRSEMNVSTLELGDSALYLCASSGGGPDTQYFGPGTRLTVL.

V usage is TRBV7-8 and J usage is TRBJ2-4; a weak D match, TRBD1 (5 bases). The CDR3 is 17 amino acids. Per the germline V gene, CDR1 is SGHVS and CDR2 is FQNEAQ. Trimming shortened V by 1 base and J by 1 base, and 14 bases separated the two germline ends. CDR3 loop: CASSLGIAQGAKNIQYF. The DNA of the CDR3 is TGTGCCAGCAGCTTAGGTATAGCTCAGGGTGCCAAAAACATTCAGTACTTC.

The chain has TRBV6-1 and TRBJ2-2, with 7 positions matching TRBD2. This CDR3 contains 15 residues. V was pared by 7 bases and J by 6 bases, with 11 bases of the junction left unmatched. Looked up from germline, CDR1 is MNHNS and CDR2 is SASEGT. CDR3 amino acids: CASTARSGVAGELFF. As DNA, the CDR3 is TGTGCCAGCACCGCACGGAGCGGGGTTGCCGGGGAGCTGTTTTTT.

The gene calls are TRBV10-3 and TRBJ2-7, with TRBD2 identical over 10 bases. The CDR3 covers 14 residues. Germline V gene lookup returns CDR1 ENHRY and CDR2 SYGVKD. The V segment lost 7 bases and the J segment 4 bases; nucleotides outside the gene matches: 7. This CDR3 reads CAIKRTSGPYEQYF. The DNA of the CDR3 is TGTGCCATCAAACGGACTAGCGGACCATACGAGCAGTACTTC.

The rearrangement uses TRBV12-3 or TRBV12-4 and TRBJ2-1; 7 nucleotides align to TRBD2. J lost 2 bases, V lost 2 bases, and 6 bases had no gene match. This CDR3 spans 16 amino acids. The CDR3 DNA sequence: TGTGCCAGCAGTTTATATGAGCGGGGAGCCTACAATGAGCAGTTCTTC. Amino acid sequence: CASSLYERGAYNEQFF.

This clonotype was seen more than once but under ten times. The chain is built from TRBV11-1 and TRBJ1-4; D ambiguous. V lost 6 bases and J 7 bases, leaving 27 bases between the germline ends. In germline, CDR1 is SGHAT, CDR2 FQDESV (reference sequence). The length of the CDR3 is 18 residues. CDR3 sequence (DNA): TGTGCCAGCAGTTCTCGAACGGTGTCGGGGATCATGAGTGAAAAACTGTTTTTT. Protein product: CASSSRTVSGIMSEKLFF.

This clonotype was seen a few times. The V gene is TRBV20-1, the J gene TRBJ2-7, with D unresolved. This CDR3 has 11 amino acids. The V gene's germline CDR1 is DFQATT and CDR2 SNEGSKA (reference sequence). The germline V and J ends were trimmed by 0 bases and 4 bases, with 4 bases remaining between them. Here the CDR3 reads CSARDEYEQYF. As DNA, the CDR3 is TGCAGTGCTAGAGACGAGTACGAGCAGTACTTC.

The chain joins TRBV11-2 to TRBJ2-1; the D gene is possibly TRBD1 (5 bases). This CDR3 has 15 amino acids. The V gene lost 5 bases and the J gene lost 3 bases, with 14 bases spanning the gap. CDR1 SGHAT and CDR2 FQNNGV come from the germline V gene. This CDR3 reads CASSPQGRVYNEQFF. In nucleotides, the CDR3 is TGTGCCAGCAGCCCTCAGGGTAGGGTCTACAATGAGCAGTTCTTC.

V is TRBV7-2 and J is TRBJ1-3, with D possibly being TRBD1 (5 bases). The germline CDR1 and CDR2 sequences are SGHTA and FQGNSA. This CDR3 has 19 residues. V lost 2 bases and J lost 0, with 20 bases in between. For the CDR3, the DNA is TGTGCCAGCAGCTTATCGGGACCCCACACGAGGGTCTCTGGAAACACCATATATTTT. Translation: CASSLSGPHTRVSGNTIYF.

The gene calls are TRBV12-3 or TRBV12-4 and TRBJ2-1; 7 nucleotides match TRBD2. J lost 0 bases, V lost 0 bases, and 2 bases had no gene match. This CDR3 is built from 16 residues. CDR3 loop: CASSLAAGSSYNEQFF. CDR3 DNA: TGTGCCAGCAGTTTAGCAGCGGGGAGCTCCTACAATGAGCAGTTCTTC.

There are a few counts of this clonotype. The chain joins TRBV3-1 to TRBJ2-7; D ambiguous. The CDR3 extends over 14 amino acids. In germline, CDR1 is LGHDT, CDR2 YNNKEL (reference sequence). Between the trimmed V and J ends, which lost 1 base and 6 bases, there was a span of 13 bases. Written as DNA, the CDR3 is TGTGCCAGCAGCCAAGTAGATGTAGCAGGCGAGCAGTACTTC. Amino acids: CASSQVDVAGEQYF.

There are many counts of this clonotype. This rearrangement joins TRBV18 to TRBJ2-1, with a tentative D call TRBD2 (6 bases). This CDR3 spans 16 amino acids. The germline CDR1 and CDR2 sequences are KGHSH and LQKENI. V was trimmed by 2 bases and J by 7 bases, leaving 18 bases between them. The CDR3 here is CASSPKLGSGLNEQFF. The CDR3 bases are TGTGCCAGCTCACCAAAGCTCGGGAGCGGGTTGAATGAGCAGTTCTTC.